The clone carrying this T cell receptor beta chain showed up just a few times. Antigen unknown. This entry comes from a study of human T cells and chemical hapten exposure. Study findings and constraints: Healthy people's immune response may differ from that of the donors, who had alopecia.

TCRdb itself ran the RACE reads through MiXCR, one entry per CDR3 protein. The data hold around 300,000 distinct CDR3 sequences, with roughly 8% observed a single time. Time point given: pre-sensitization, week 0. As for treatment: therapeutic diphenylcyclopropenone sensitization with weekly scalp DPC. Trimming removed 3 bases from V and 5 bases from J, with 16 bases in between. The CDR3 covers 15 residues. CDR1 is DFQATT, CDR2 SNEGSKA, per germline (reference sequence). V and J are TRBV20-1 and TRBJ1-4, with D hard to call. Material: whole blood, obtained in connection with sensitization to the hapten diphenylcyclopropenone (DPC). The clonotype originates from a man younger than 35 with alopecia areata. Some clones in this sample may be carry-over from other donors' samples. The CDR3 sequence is CSASRRTAGNEKLFF. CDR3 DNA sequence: TGCAGTGCTAGTAGACGGACGGCGGGGAATGAAAAACTGTTTTTT.